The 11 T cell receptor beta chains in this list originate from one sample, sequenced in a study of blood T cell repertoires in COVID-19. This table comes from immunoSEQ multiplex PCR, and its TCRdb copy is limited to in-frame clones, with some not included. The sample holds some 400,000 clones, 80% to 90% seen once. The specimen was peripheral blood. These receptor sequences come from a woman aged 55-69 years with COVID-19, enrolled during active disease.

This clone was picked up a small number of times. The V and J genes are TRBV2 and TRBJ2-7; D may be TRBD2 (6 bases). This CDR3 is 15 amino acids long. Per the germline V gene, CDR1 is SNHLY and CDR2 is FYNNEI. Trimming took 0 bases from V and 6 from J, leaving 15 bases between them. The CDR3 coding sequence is TGTGCCAGCAGTGAAGCGCGGGGCAGGACTTCCGAGCAGTACTTC. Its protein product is CASSEARGRTSEQYF.

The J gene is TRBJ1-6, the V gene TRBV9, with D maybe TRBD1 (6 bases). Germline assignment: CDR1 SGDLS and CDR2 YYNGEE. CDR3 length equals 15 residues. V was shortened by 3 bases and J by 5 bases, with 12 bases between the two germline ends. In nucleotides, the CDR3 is TGTGCCAGCAGCGCCTCGCAGGGGAATAATTCACCCCTCCACTTT. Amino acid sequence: CASSASQGNNSPLHF.

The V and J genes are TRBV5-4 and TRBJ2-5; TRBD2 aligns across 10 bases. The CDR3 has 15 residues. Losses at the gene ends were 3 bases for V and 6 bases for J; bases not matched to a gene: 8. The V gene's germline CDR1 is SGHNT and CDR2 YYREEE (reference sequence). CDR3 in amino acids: CASSYGASGSQTQYF. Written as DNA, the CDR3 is TGTGCCAGCAGCTACGGGGCTAGCGGGAGTCAGACCCAGTACTTC.

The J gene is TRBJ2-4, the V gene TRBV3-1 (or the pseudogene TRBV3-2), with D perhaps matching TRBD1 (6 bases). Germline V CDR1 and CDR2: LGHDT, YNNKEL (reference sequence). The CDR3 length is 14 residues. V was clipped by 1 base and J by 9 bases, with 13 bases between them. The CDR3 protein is CASSQANRVGIQYF. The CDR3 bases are TGTGCCAGCAGCCAAGCAAACAGGGTTGGCATTCAGTACTTC.

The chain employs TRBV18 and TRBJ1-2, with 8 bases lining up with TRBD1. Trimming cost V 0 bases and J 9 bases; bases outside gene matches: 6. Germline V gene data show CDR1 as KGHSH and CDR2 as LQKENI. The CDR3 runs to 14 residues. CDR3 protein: CASSPPWDRRRYTF. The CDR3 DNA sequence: TGTGCCAGCTCACCACCCTGGGACAGGAGACGCTACACCTTC. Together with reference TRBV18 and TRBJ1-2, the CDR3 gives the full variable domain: NAGVMQNPRHLVRRRGQEARLRCSPMKGHSHVYWYRQLPEEGLKFMVYLQKENIIDESGMPKERFSAEFPKEGPSILRIQQVVRGDSAAYFCASSPPWDRRRYTFGSGTRLTVV.

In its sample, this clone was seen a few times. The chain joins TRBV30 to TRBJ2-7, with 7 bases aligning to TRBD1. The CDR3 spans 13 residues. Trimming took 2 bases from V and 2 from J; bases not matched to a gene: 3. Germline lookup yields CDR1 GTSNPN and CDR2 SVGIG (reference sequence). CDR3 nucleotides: TGTGCCTGGAGTCTAACAGGGGCCTACGAGCAGTACTTC. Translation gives CAWSLTGAYEQYF.

CDR3 nucleotide sequence: TGTGCCAGCAGAAAGGCAGGGGATGAAAAACTGTTTTTT. Protein sequence: CASRKAGDEKLFF. J is TRBJ1-4 and V is TRBV3-1 (or the pseudogene TRBV3-2), with a tentative D call TRBD1 (6 bases). Looked up from germline, CDR1 is LGHDT and CDR2 is YNNKEL (reference sequence). The CDR3 spans 13 residues. The germline V and J ends were trimmed by 6 bases and 6 bases, with 11 bases remaining between them.

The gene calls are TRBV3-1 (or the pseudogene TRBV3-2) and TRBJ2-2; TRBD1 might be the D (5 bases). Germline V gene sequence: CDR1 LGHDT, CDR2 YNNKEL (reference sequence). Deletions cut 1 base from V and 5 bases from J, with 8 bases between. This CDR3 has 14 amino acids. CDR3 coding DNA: TGTGCCAGCAGCCAAGTTAGGGGAACCGGGGAGCTGTTTTTT. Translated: CASSQVRGTGELFF.

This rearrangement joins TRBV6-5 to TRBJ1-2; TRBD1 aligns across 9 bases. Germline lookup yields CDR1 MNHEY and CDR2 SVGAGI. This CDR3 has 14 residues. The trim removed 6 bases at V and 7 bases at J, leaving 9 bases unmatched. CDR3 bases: TGTGCCAGCAGCCCCGGGACAGGGCTGGGTGGCTACACCTTC. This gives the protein CASSPGTGLGGYTF.

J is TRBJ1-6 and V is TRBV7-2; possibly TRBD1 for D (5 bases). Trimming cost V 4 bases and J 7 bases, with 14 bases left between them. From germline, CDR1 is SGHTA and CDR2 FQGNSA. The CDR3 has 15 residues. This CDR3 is CASSSGLYRNSPLHF. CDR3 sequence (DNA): TGTGCCAGCAGCTCGGGACTATATAGGAATTCACCCCTCCACTTT.

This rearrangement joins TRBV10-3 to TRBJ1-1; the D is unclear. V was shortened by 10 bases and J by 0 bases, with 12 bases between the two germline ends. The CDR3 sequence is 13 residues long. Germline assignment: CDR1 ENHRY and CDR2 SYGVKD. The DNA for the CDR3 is TGTGCCAGCAGACATTCAGTGAACACTGAAGCTTTCTTT. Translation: CASRHSVNTEAFF.